This entry concerns a single T cell receptor beta chain. As yet, its antigen is unknown. Germline loops: CDR1 DFQATT, CDR2 SNEGSKA (reference sequence). Losses at the gene ends were 5 bases for V and 5 bases for J; bases not matched to a gene: 10. This CDR3 is 15 amino acids long. The data are from a study of T cells in Graves' hyperthyroidism and ophthalmopathy. Study results and caveats: The model identified upcoming ophthalmopathy a median about 6.5 months ahead of onset. Most thyroid clonotypes that were expanded above 0.001 also turned up in blood.

RNA transcripts gave rise to amplified TCR beta CDR3 regions. Researchers ran a first-round RT-PCR on the TCR CDR3 using the HTBI primer set. TCRdb itself ran the multiplex PCR reads through MiXCR, one entry per CDR3 protein. Here the sample spans approximately 640,000 distinct CDR3 sequences, 45% being singletons. The receptor comes from an adult man with Graves' disease, either hyperthyroidism or ophthalmopathy (not recorded which). Sequencing was carried out using peripheral blood or thyroid tissue (not recorded which). The gene calls are TRBV20-1 and TRBJ1-5, with TRBD1 matching 9 bases. CDR3 residues: CSAVPGTGHYQPQHF. CDR3 nucleotide sequence: TGCAGTGCTGTACCCGGGACAGGGCACTATCAGCCCCAGCATTTT.